This T cell receptor beta chain came from a study of T-cell reconstitution after alpha-beta-depleted transplantation in children. Study-wide findings and caveats: TCRbeta diversity was high at day 60 in some patients (a result of surviving recipient T cells and thymic progenitors). One year after transplant, T-cell counts and diversity came mostly from newly produced T cells. After transplant, at about two months, alpha-beta T cells were reportedly derived from several hundred expanded graft clones.

TCRbeta library preparation incorporated unique molecular identifiers. TCRdb ran MiXCR on the PCR reads and lists one entry per CDR3 protein. This sample yields approximately 650,000 distinct CDR3 sequences, of which about an eighth are seen a single time; about 0.79% belongs to the top ten. This clonotype was found a few times. Its antigen remains unknown. This CDR3 region has 15 residues. From germline, CDR1 is SEHNR and CDR2 FQNEAQ (reference sequence). With 7 bases removed from V and 6 bases from J, the gap between germline ends came to 21 bases. The V and J genes are TRBV7-9 and TRBJ1-2, with D tentatively TRBD1 (5 bases). The sequences come from PBMCs, collected before TCRalphabeta/CD19-depleted stem cell transplant. This TCR was sampled from a girl aged 2-9 years with congenital amegakaryocytic thrombocytopenia, due to receive a stem cell transplant. The CDR3 bases are TGTGCCAGCACCCCTGGAGTGTCGGCAGGGAATGGCTACACCTTC. Protein: CASTPGVSAGNGYTF.